Shown below are 32 T cell receptor beta chains from a single sample sequenced in a study of cytomegalovirus exposure and HLA in healthy donors. In the PCR, 60 Vbeta and 13 Jbeta primers were used. This table comes from immunoSEQ multiplex PCR, and its TCRdb copy is limited to in-frame clones, with some not included. The sample contains 150,000 to 250,000 clones, around 74% of which appear only once. Sequenced sample: PBMCs. The receptors were gathered from a girl under 18 in good health and CMV-seropositive.

As DNA, the CDR3 is TGTGCCAGCAGCGCCGGGACTACCTACTACGAGCAGTACTTC. It specifies CASSAGTTYYEQYF. The chain couples TRBV5-4 to TRBJ2-7, with TRBD2 matching over 7 bases. The V segment lost 4 bases and the J segment 3 bases; nucleotides outside the gene matches: 7. Germline values: CDR1 SGHNT, CDR2 YYREEE (reference sequence). The CDR3 consists of 14 residues.

About this clone itself: One end of the junction is discordant with germline, which a read error may explain. Other DNA sequences in the same sample also yield this CDR3. The V gene is TRBV5-4, the J gene TRBJ1-1, with D maybe TRBD1 (6 bases). CDR3 length equals 16 residues. Germline V lookup: CDR1 SGHNT, CDR2 YYREEE (reference sequence). CDR3 sequence: CASSYRATGFGTEAFF. The DNA for the CDR3 is TGTGCCAGCAGCTACAGGGCCACGGGGTTTGGCACTGAAGCCTTCTTT.

In this sample, this clone turned up once. This chain's CDR3 is CASSLTGGRAFF. CDR3 DNA sequence: TGTGCCAGTAGCTTGACAGGGGGCAGAGCTTTCTTT. This chain connects TRBV19 to TRBJ1-1, with 10 bases lining up with TRBD1. The length of the CDR3 is 12 residues. From germline, CDR1 is LNHDA and CDR2 SQIVND (reference sequence). With 6 bases clipped from V and 10 bases from J, the junction kept 5 bases outside the gene matches.

The genes are TRBV5-1 and TRBJ1-1; tentative D call: TRBD1 (5 bases). This CDR3 spans 16 amino acids. Between the trimmed V and J ends, which lost 2 bases and 1 base, there was a span of 15 bases. Germline CDR1 is SGHRS and CDR2 is YFSETQ. CDR3 DNA: TGCGCCAGCAGCTTACTCCCGGGACTGACGAACACTGAAGCTTTCTTT. Translating gives CASSLLPGLTNTEAFF.

This clone was picked up a small number of times. The chain links TRBV5-6 to TRBJ2-5; 7 bases align to TRBD1. The junction had 5 bases not matched to a gene; V was cut back by 1 base and J by 5 bases. The CDR3 has 14 amino acids. Germline assignment: CDR1 SGHDT and CDR2 YYEEEE. CDR3 DNA sequence: TGTGCCAGCAGCTTGAAGGGGGCAGGGGAGACCCAGTACTTC. Encoded protein: CASSLKGAGETQYF.

The chain links TRBV30 to TRBJ2-3; tentatively, D is TRBD2 (6 bases). V was pared by 3 bases and J by 1 base, with 11 bases between. CDR3 length: 14 amino acids. CDR1 and CDR2 (germline): GTSNPN, SVGIG (reference sequence). The CDR3 DNA is TGTGCCTGGAGGCGGGGAAGGGGCACAGATACGCAGTATTTT. Protein sequence: CAWRRGRGTDTQYF.

The rearrangement uses TRBV25-1 and TRBJ1-1; no clear D gene. This CDR3 comprises 13 residues. Trimming removed 6 bases at V and 1 base at J, with 9 bases between. Germline V gene sequence: CDR1 MGHDK, CDR2 SYGVNS. CDR3 residues: CASSPEGNTEAFF. The CDR3 DNA follows: TGTGCCAGCAGCCCCGAGGGGAACACTGAAGCTTTCTTT.

This clone was observed a few times. The chain links TRBV7-6 to TRBJ2-7; TRBD1 matches 9 bases. This CDR3 region has 15 residues. The V gene end was trimmed by 5 bases and the J gene end by 1 base; junction bases not matched to a gene: 6. Per the germline V gene, CDR1 is SGHVS and CDR2 is FNYEAQ. In DNA, the CDR3 is TGTGCCAGCAGCGCCCGACAGGGGGAATCCTACGAGCAGTACTTC. This translates into CASSARQGESYEQYF.

This chain uses TRBV11-2 with TRBJ2-7; 9 positions match TRBD1. The length of the CDR3 is 15 residues. CDR1 and CDR2 (germline): SGHAT, FQNNGV. Germline trimming cut 1 base from V and 7 bases from J; bases unmatched to any gene: 8. This chain's CDR3 is CASSLGQGGPSEQYF. In DNA form, the CDR3 reads TGTGCCAGCAGCTTAGGACAGGGGGGCCCATCAGAGCAGTACTTC.

The chain uses TRBV4-3 and TRBJ2-7; 10 bases fit TRBD2. This CDR3 spans 16 amino acids. CDR1 is LGHNA, CDR2 YSLEER, per germline. V shed 3 bases and J 2 bases; nucleotides not matched to a gene: 7. CDR3 coding DNA: TGCGCCAGCAGCCACGGTATAGCGGGGGGACCCTACGAGCAGTACTTC. This translates into CASSHGIAGGPYEQYF.

The chain links TRBV29-1 to TRBJ2-3; 15 nucleotides agree with TRBD2. The CDR3 is made up of 18 amino acids. Germline V gene sequence: CDR1 SQVTM, CDR2 ANQGSEA. The V segment lost 3 bases and the J segment 4 bases; nucleotides outside the gene matches: 11. The CDR3 DNA sequence: TGCAGCGTTGAGTGGGGTGGACTAGCGGGGGGGCGGTCAGATACGCAGTATTTT. Its translation is CSVEWGGLAGGRSDTQYF.

The CDR3 sequence is CASSQLAGDTDTQYF. In DNA, the CDR3 is TGTGCCAGCAGCCAACTAGCGGGGGACACAGATACGCAGTATTTT. The chain has TRBV4-2 and TRBJ2-3; 10 bases map to TRBD2. This CDR3 contains 15 residues. V shed 2 bases, J shed 2 bases, and the junction held 1 base outside the gene matches. Looked up from germline, CDR1 is LGHNA and CDR2 is YNFKEQ.

The J gene is TRBJ1-5, the V gene TRBV9; 9 bases agree with TRBD1. V gave up 3 bases and J gave up 2 bases; unmatched junction bases: 3. CDR3 length: 15 amino acids. CDR1 and CDR2 from the germline V gene are SGDLS and YYNGEE. Here the CDR3 DNA reads TGTGCCAGCAGCGGACAGGGGGTCGGCAATCAGCCCCAGCATTTT. Protein: CASSGQGVGNQPQHF.

The chain is built from TRBV30 and TRBJ2-6; 9 nucleotides match TRBD1. This CDR3 spans 14 amino acids. V lost 3 bases and J lost 10; bases outside the gene matches: 7. Germline V lookup: CDR1 GTSNPN, CDR2 SVGIG (reference sequence). CDR3 bases: TGTGCCTGGAGGTGGGGCGGACAGGGGAACGTCCTGACTTTC. Protein: CAWRWGGQGNVLTF.

This clone occurred a few times. The V and J genes are TRBV19 and TRBJ2-7, with D possibly TRBD1 on 6 matching bases. The CDR3 has 13 amino acids. V shed 5 bases and J shed 6 bases, with 14 bases lying between them. The germline V gene has CDR1 LNHDA and CDR2 SQIVND (reference sequence). The CDR3 DNA is TGTGCCAGTAGTCCAGGGACATACCTCGAGCAGTACTTC. Translated, it gives CASSPGTYLEQYF.

The V and J genes are TRBV7-2 and TRBJ1-2; 8 nucleotides align to TRBD1. Germline assignment: CDR1 SGHTA and CDR2 FQGNSA. The CDR3 is 15 amino acids. Germline trimming cut 5 bases from V and 4 bases from J; bases unmatched to any gene: 9. CDR3 in amino acids: CASSAPGQEGYGYTF. CDR3 DNA: TGTGCCAGCAGCGCTCCGGGACAGGAGGGCTATGGCTACACCTTC.

The chain combines TRBV27 with TRBJ2-1, with 12 bases aligning to TRBD2. V shed 1 base and J 7 bases; nucleotides not matched to a gene: 20. CDR3 length: 21 residues. Germline lookup yields CDR1 MNHEY and CDR2 SMNVEV (reference sequence). For the CDR3, the DNA is TGTGCCAGCAGTTTATTTGGGATCTTGACTAGCGGGGGACAAAGGGTGAATGAGCAGTTCTTC. Translated: CASSLFGILTSGGQRVNEQFF.

V usage is TRBV10-3 and J usage is TRBJ1-1; D call uncertain. V shed 11 bases and J shed 2 bases, with 12 bases lying between them. The CDR3 totals 12 residues. The germline V gene encodes CDR1 ENHRY and CDR2 SYGVKD. The CDR3 DNA is TGTGCCGCCCGGGAGTTCAACACTGAAGCTTTCTTT. Translated: CAAREFNTEAFF.

The chain joins TRBV29-1 to TRBJ1-2, with TRBD1 matching 7 bases. Per the germline V gene, CDR1 is SQVTM and CDR2 is ANQGSEA. The CDR3 contains 15 residues. J was trimmed by 1 base and V by 6 bases; bases with no gene match: 11. CDR3 protein: CSVGGQNNFNYGYTF. The DNA of the CDR3 is TGCAGCGTGGGGGGACAGAACAATTTTAACTATGGCTACACCTTC.

The V gene is TRBV30, the J gene TRBJ1-5; 9 nucleotides line up with TRBD1. This CDR3 is built from 13 residues. CDR1 is GTSNPN and CDR2 is SVGIG in the germline V gene (reference sequence). The trim removed 5 bases at V and 7 bases at J, leaving 6 bases unmatched. This CDR3 is CAWGTGQGQPQHF. The CDR3 DNA sequence: TGTGCCTGGGGGACAGGGCAAGGGCAGCCCCAGCATTTT.

CDR3 amino acids: CASSLSADTQYF. The CDR3 coding sequence is TGTGCCAGCAGTTTATCCGCAGATACGCAGTATTTT. The genes are TRBV27 and TRBJ2-3; no firm D call. CDR1 is MNHEY, CDR2 SMNVEV, per germline (reference sequence). V lost 0 bases to trimming and J lost 4 bases, with 2 bases between them. CDR3 length: 12 amino acids.

This chain uses TRBV7-9 with TRBJ1-5; D perhaps matches TRBD1 (6 bases). Trimming took off 3 bases at V and 3 bases at J, with 15 bases between the two ends. CDR3 length: 16 residues. Germline CDR1 and CDR2: SEHNR and FQNEAQ (reference sequence). The CDR3 DNA is TGTGCCAGCAGCTTCCTCCGGGACACGAACAATCAGCCCCAGCATTTT. It is translated as CASSFLRDTNNQPQHF.

The rearrangement links TRBV28 to TRBJ1-2; 7 positions agree with TRBD1. Germline V gene sequence: CDR1 MDHEN, CDR2 SYDVKM. With V trimmed by 7 bases and J by 3 bases, 14 bases remained unmatched. The CDR3 covers 16 residues. DNA of the CDR3: TGTGCCAGCACCCTCCCCCGGGACAGAGAGGACTATGGCTACACCTTC. Protein: CASTLPRDREDYGYTF.

The chain joins TRBV2 to TRBJ1-6; possibly TRBD1 for D (6 bases). The CDR3 runs 14 residues. V was pared by 2 bases and J by 9 bases, with 11 bases between. The germline V gene encodes CDR1 SNHLY and CDR2 FYNNEI. The DNA of the CDR3 is TGTGCCAGCAGTGAATCGGGGGGCGGTTCACCCCTCCACTTT. Protein sequence: CASSESGGGSPLHF.

The chain joins TRBV4-3 to TRBJ2-1; the D gene is possibly TRBD1 (6 bases). The V end was cut by 0 bases, the J end by 3 bases, with 9 bases between. Germline V lookup: CDR1 LGHNA, CDR2 YSLEER. The CDR3 has 15 amino acids. The CDR3 bases are TGCGCCAGCAGCCAAGATCTCAGGGGCTACAATGAGCAGTTCTTC. It codes for CASSQDLRGYNEQFF.

The J gene is TRBJ1-2, the V gene TRBV11-2; 8 positions match TRBD1. The V and J ends lost 5 bases and 5 bases, in that order; junction bases with no gene match: 13. This CDR3 contains 16 residues. Germline V gives CDR1 SGHAT, CDR2 FQNNGV. CDR3 nucleotides: TGTGCCAGCAGCGGGCGTGGGACAGGATATTTTTATGGCTACACCTTC. Encoded protein: CASSGRGTGYFYGYTF.

The chain recombines TRBV18 with TRBJ1-6; no clear D gene. V lost 2 bases to trimming and J lost 6 bases, with 14 bases between them. The CDR3 sequence is 16 residues long. Germline values: CDR1 KGHSH, CDR2 LQKENI. The CDR3 DNA reads TGTGCCAGCTCACCAATTTTCCCTACGGGTAATTCACCCCTCCACTTT. Translation: CASSPIFPTGNSPLHF.

This clone has a single count. The chain has TRBV2 and TRBJ1-5; 9 bases are shared with TRBD1. The CDR3 length is 15 residues. The V gene end was trimmed by 7 bases and the J gene end by 2 bases; junction bases not matched to a gene: 6. Germline V CDR1 and CDR2: SNHLY, FYNNEI. The CDR3 DNA is TGTGCCAGCACCCGGACAGGGGTGGGCAATCAGCCCCAGCATTTT. Encoded protein: CASTRTGVGNQPQHF.

The chain links TRBV10-3 to TRBJ2-3; D gene ambiguous. V lost 6 bases, J lost 2 bases, and 9 bases lay in between. The germline gives CDR1 ENHRY, CDR2 SYGVKD. This CDR3 is built from 13 residues. CDR3 nucleotides: TGTGCCATCAGCCGGTCCCACACAGATACGCAGTATTTT. It codes for CAISRSHTDTQYF.

This clone came up a few times. The chain is built from TRBV5-4 and TRBJ2-1; 15 nucleotides align to TRBD2. The junction had 3 bases not matched to a gene; V was cut back by 4 bases and J by 10 bases. The CDR3 contains 14 residues. Germline CDR1 and CDR2: SGHNT and YYREEE (reference sequence). The CDR3 protein is CASSQGTSGGEQFF. The CDR3 DNA reads as TGTGCCAGCAGCCAAGGGACTAGCGGGGGGGAGCAGTTCTTC. Supplemented by reference TRBV5-4 and TRBJ2-1, the full variable domain reads ETGVTQSPTHLIKTRGQQVTLRCSSQSGHNTVSWYQQALGQGPQFIFQYYREEENGRGNFPPRFSGLQFPNYSSELNVNALELDDSALYLCASSQGTSGGEQFFGPGTRLTVL.

The chain combines TRBV10-3 with TRBJ1-2; 7 bases line up with TRBD1. With V trimmed by 5 bases and J by 1 base, 1 base remained unmatched. Germline assignment: CDR1 ENHRY and CDR2 SYGVKD. The CDR3 sequence is 13 residues long. CDR3 coding DNA: TGTGCCATCAGTAACAGGGGTAACTATGGCTACACCTTC. Its translation: CAISNRGNYGYTF.

The V gene is TRBV6-1, the J gene TRBJ1-2, with TRBD1 as a possible D gene (5 bases). The CDR3 totals 14 residues. CDR1 and CDR2 (germline): MNHNS, SASEGT. V lost 7 bases and J 7 bases, leaving 19 bases between the germline ends. The CDR3 here is CASIPRGGLGGYTF. The CDR3 DNA reads as TGTGCCAGCATCCCTCGTGGGGGGTTGGGTGGCTACACCTTC.